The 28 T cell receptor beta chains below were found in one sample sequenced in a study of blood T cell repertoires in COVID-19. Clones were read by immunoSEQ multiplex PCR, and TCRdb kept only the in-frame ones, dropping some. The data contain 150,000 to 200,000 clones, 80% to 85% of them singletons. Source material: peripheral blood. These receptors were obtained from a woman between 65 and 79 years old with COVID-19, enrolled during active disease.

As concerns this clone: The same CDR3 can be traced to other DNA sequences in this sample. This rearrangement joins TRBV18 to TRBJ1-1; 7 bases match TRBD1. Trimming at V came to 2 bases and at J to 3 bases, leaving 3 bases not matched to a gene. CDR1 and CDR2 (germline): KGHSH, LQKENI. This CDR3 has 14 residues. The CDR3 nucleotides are TGTGCCAGCTCACCAAACAGGGGTGACACTGAAGCTTTCTTT. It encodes CASSPNRGDTEAFF.

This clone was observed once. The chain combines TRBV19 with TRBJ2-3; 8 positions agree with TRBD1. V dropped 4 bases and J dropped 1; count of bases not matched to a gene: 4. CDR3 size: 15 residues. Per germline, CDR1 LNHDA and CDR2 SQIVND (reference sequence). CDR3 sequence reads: CASSKVTGGTDTQYF. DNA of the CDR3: TGTGCCAGTAGTAAAGTGACAGGGGGCACAGATACGCAGTATTTT.

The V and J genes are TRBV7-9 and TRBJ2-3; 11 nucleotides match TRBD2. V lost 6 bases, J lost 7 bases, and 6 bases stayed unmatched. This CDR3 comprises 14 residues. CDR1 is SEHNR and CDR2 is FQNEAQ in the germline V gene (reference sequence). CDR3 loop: CASSGVAGGYTQYF. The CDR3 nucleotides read TGTGCCAGCAGTGGTGTAGCGGGAGGGTATACGCAGTATTTT.

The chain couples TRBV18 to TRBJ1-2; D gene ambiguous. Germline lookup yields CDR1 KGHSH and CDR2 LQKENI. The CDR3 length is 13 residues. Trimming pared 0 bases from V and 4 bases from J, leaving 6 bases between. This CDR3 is CASSPPGGYGYTF. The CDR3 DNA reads TGTGCCAGCTCACCACCAGGAGGCTATGGCTACACCTTC.

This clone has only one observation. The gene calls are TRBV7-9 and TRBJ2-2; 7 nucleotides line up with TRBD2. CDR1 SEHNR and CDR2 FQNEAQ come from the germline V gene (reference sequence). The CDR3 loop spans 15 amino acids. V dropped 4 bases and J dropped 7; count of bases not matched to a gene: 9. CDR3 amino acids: CASSSWWEGGGELFF. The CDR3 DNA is TGTGCCAGCAGCTCATGGTGGGAGGGCGGCGGGGAGCTGTTTTTT. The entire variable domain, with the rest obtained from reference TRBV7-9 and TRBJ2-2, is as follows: DTGVSQNPRHKITKRGQNVTFRCDPISEHNRLYWYRQTLGQGPEFLTYFQNEAQLEKSRLLSDRFSAERPKGSFSTLEIQRTEQGDSAMYLCASSSWWEGGGELFFGEGSRLTVL.

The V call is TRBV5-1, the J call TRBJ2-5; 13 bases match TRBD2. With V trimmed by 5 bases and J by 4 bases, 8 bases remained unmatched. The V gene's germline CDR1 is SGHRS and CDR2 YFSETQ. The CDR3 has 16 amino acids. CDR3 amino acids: CASRSTSGRARETQYF. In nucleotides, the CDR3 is TGCGCCAGCAGGTCCACTAGCGGGAGGGCGAGAGAGACCCAGTACTTC.

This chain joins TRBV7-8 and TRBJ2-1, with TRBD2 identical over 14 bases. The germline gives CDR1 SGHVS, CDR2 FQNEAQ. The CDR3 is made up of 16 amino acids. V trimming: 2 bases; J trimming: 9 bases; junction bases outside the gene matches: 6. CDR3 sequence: CASSLRTSGRRAEQFF. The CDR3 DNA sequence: TGTGCCAGCAGCTTACGGACTAGCGGGAGGAGGGCTGAGCAGTTCTTC. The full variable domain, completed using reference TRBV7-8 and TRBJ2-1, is GAGVSQSPRYKVAKRGQDVALRCDPISGHVSLFWYQQALGQGPEFLTYFQNEAQLDKSGLPSDRFFAERPEGSVSTLKIQRTQQEDSAVYLCASSLRTSGRRAEQFFGPGTRLTVL.

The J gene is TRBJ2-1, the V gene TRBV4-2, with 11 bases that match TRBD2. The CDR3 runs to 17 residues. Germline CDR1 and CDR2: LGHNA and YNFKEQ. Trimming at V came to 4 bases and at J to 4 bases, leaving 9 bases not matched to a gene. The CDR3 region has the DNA TGTGCCAGCAGCCCCGGGGCGCTAGCGGGAGGTTACAATGAGCAGTTCTTC. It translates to CASSPGALAGGYNEQFF.

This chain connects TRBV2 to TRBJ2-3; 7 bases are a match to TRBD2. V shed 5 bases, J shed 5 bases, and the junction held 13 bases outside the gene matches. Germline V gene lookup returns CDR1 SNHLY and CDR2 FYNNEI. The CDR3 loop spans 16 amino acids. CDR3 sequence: CASSSRTRGIIDTQYF. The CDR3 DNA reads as TGTGCCAGCAGTTCTCGGACTAGAGGCATAATAGATACGCAGTATTTT.

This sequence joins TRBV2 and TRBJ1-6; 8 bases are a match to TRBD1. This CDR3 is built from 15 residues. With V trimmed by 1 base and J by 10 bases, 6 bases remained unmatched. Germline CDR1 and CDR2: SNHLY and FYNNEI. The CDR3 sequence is CASSEGQGLSSPLHF. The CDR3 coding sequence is TGTGCCAGCAGTGAAGGACAGGGGTTAAGCTCACCCCTCCACTTT.

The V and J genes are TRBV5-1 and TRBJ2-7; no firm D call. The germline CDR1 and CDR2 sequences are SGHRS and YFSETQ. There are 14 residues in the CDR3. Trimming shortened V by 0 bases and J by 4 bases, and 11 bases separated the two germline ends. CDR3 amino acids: CASSLDGPQYEQYF. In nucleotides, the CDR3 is TGCGCCAGCAGCTTGGATGGGCCTCAATACGAGCAGTACTTC. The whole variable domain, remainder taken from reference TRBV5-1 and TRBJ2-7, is KAGVTQTPRYLIKTRGQQVTLSCSPISGHRSVSWYQQTPGQGLQFLFEYFSETQRNKGNFPGRFSGRQFSNSRSEMNVSTLELGDSALYLCASSLDGPQYEQYFGPGTRLTVT.

The CDR3 coding sequence is TGTGCCAGCAGCTTGGCCTCAAGCGAAAAACTGTTTTTT. This encodes CASSLASSEKLFF. The chain recombines TRBV5-6 with TRBJ1-4; no reliable D call. This CDR3 is built from 13 residues. CDR1 and CDR2 (germline): SGHDT, YYEEEE. The V gene lost 0 bases and the J gene lost 8 bases, with 8 bases spanning the gap.

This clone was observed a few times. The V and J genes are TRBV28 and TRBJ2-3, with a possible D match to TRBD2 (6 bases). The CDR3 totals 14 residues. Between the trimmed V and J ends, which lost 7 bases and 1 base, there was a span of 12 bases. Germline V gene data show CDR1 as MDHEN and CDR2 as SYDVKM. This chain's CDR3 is CASNKGGRTDTQYF. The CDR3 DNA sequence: TGTGCCAGCAACAAGGGAGGTCGCACAGATACGCAGTATTTT. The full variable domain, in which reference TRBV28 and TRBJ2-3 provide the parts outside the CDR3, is DVKVTQSSRYLVKRTGEKVFLECVQDMDHENMFWYRQDPGLGLRLIYFSYDVKMKEKGDIPEGYSVSREKKERFSLILESASTNQTSMYLCASNKGGRTDTQYFGPGTRLTVL.

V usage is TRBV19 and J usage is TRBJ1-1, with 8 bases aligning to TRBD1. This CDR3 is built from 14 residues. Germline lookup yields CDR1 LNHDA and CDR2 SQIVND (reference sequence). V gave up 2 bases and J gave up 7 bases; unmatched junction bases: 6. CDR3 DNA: TGTGCCAGTAGTATAACGGGCGACAGGGGTGAAGCTTTCTTT. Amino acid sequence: CASSITGDRGEAFF.

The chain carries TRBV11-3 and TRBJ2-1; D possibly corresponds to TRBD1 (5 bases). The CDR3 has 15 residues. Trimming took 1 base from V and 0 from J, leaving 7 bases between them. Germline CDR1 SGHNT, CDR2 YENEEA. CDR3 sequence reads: CASSLGGSSYNEQFF. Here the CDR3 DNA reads TGTGCCAGCAGCTTAGGGGGCAGCTCCTACAATGAGCAGTTCTTC. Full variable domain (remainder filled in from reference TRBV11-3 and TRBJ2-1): EAGVVQSPRYKIIEKKQPVAFWCNPISGHNTLYWYLQNLGQGPELLIRYENEEAVDDSQLPKDRFSAERLKGVDSTLKIQPAELGDSAVYLCASSLGGSSYNEQFFGPGTRLTVL.

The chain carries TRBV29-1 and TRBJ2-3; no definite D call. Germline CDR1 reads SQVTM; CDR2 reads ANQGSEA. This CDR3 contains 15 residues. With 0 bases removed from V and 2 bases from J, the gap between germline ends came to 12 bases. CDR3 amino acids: CSVEDRRLTTDTQYF. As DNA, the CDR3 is TGCAGCGTTGAAGATCGAAGACTGACCACAGATACGCAGTATTTT.

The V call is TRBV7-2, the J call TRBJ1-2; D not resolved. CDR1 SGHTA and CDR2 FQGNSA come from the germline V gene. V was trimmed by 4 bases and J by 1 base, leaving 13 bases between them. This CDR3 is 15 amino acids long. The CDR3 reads CASSSAEPVNYGYTF. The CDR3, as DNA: TGTGCCAGCAGCTCGGCGGAGCCCGTTAACTATGGCTACACCTTC.

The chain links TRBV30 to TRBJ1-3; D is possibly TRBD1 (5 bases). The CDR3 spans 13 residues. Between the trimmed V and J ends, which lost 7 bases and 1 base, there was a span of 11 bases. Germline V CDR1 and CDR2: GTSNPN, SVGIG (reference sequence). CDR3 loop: CAFQDKSGNTIYF. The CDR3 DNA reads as TGTGCCTTTCAGGACAAGTCTGGAAACACCATATATTTT.

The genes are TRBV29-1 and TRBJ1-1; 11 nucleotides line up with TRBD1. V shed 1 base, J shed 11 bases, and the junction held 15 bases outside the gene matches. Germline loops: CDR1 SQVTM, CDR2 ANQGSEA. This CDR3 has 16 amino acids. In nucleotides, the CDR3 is TGCAGCGTTGAAGGAGCCCCCGGGACAGGGGGAATGGGCGCTTTCTTT. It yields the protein CSVEGAPGTGGMGAFF. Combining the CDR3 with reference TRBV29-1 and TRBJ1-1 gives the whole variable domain SAVISQKPSRDICQRGTSLTIQCQVDSQVTMMFWYRQQPGQSLTLIATANQGSEATYESGFVIDKFPISRPNLTFSTLTVSNMSPEDSSIYLCSVEGAPGTGGMGAFFGQGTRLTVV.

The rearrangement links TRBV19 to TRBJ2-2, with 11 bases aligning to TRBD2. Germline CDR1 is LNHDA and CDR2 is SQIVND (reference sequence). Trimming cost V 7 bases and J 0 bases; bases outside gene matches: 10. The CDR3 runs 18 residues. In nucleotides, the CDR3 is TGTGCCAGTACCAAGTTGGTGACTAGCGGGGCGAACACCGGGGAGCTGTTTTTT. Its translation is CASTKLVTSGANTGELFF.

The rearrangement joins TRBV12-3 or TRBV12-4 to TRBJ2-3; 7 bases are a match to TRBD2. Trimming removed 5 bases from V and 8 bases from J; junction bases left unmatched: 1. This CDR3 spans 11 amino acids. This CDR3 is CASSPGGTQYF. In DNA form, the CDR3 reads TGTGCCAGCAGTCCGGGGGGTACGCAGTATTTT.

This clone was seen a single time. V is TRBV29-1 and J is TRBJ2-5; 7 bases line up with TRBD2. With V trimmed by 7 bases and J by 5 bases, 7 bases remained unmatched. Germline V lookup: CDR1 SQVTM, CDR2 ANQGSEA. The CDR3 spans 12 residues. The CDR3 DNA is TGCAGCGCTTGGGAGGGTGTGGAGACCCAGTACTTC. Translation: CSAWEGVETQYF.

Here the CDR3 reads CATSRDLNTGELFF. The CDR3 bases are TGTGCCACCAGCAGAGACCTAAACACCGGGGAGCTGTTTTTT. The rearrangement links TRBV15 to TRBJ2-2; D gene unclear. The CDR3 is made up of 14 amino acids. The germline V and J ends were trimmed by 0 bases and 2 bases, with 4 bases remaining between them. Germline lookup yields CDR1 LNHNV and CDR2 YYDKDF (reference sequence).

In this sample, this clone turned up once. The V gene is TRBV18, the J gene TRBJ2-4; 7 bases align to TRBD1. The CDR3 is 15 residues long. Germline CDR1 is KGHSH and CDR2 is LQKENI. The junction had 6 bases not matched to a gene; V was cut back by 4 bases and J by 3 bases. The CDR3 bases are TGTGCCAGCTCACAAACCACAGGGGTCAAAAACATTCAGTACTTC. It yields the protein CASSQTTGVKNIQYF.

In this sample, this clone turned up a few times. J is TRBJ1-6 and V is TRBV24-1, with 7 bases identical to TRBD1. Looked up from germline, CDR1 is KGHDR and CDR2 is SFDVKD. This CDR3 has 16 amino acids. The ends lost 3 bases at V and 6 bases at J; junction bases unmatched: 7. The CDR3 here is CATSDRPDRSNSPLHF. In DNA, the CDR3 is TGTGCCACCAGTGATAGACCGGACAGGAGTAATTCACCCCTCCACTTT.

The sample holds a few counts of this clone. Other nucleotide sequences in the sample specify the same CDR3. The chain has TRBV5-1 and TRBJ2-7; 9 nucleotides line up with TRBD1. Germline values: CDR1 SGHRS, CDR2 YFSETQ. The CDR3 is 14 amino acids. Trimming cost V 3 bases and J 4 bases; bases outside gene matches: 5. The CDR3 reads CASSSGQGAYEQYF. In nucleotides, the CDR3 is TGCGCCAGCAGCTCGGGACAGGGAGCGTACGAGCAGTACTTC.

In nucleotides, the CDR3 is TGTGCCAGCAGCCCCCCACAGGGGGCAAACACTGAAGCTTTCTTT. This codes for CASSPPQGANTEAFF. The rearrangement joins TRBV6-6 to TRBJ1-1; 9 bases align to TRBD1. The CDR3 sequence is 15 residues long. V gave up 6 bases and J gave up 2 bases; unmatched junction bases: 7. Germline values: CDR1 MNHNY, CDR2 SVGAGI (reference sequence).

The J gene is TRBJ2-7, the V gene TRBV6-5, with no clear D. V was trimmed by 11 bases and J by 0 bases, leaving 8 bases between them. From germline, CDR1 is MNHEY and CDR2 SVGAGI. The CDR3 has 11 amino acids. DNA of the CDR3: TGTGCCGCGACTGGCTCCTACGAGCAGTACTTC. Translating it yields CAATGSYEQYF.